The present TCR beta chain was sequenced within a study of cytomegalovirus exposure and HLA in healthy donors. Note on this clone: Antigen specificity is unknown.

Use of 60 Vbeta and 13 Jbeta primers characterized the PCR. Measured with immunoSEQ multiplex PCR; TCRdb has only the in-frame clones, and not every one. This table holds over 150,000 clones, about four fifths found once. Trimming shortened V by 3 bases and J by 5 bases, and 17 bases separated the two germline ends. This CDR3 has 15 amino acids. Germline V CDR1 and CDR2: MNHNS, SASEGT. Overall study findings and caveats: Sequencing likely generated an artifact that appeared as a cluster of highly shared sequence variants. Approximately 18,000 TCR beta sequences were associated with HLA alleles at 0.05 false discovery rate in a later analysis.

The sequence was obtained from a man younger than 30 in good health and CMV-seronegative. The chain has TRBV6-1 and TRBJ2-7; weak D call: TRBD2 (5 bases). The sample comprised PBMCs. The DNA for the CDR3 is TGTGCCAGCAGTGATTCTATCGGGATCTCGGACGAGCAGTACGTC. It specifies CASSDSIGISDEQYV.